This T cell receptor beta chain was documented in a study of T cell repertoires in cytomegalovirus infection. Notes on the study in general: Totalled public TCR beta family frequency picked out people who carried CMV plus the relevant HLA.

The germline V gene has CDR1 MNHEY and CDR2 SVGEGT. V trimming: 6 bases; J trimming: 7 bases; junction bases outside the gene matches: 6. The CDR3 has 13 amino acids. Each CDR3 protein is one row after TCRdb ran MiXCR on the reads. The sample comprises roughly 200,000 distinct CDR3 sequences, roughly 15% of which are singletons, and under 30% rests with the top ten. This clonotype was counted a few times. The target antigen is unknown. Material: CD8+ T cells from PBMCs. J is TRBJ2-1 and V is TRBV6-2 or TRBV6-3, with TRBD1 matching over 7 bases. The source of this sequence is a human donor in good health (CMV status not recorded). Some clones in this sample may be carry-over from other donors' samples. CDR3 sequence (DNA): TGTGCCAGCAGACAGGGGATGAGTAATGAGCAGTTCTTC. Residues: CASRQGMSNEQFF.